This is a list of T cell receptor beta chains from one sample in a study of blood T cell repertoires in COVID-19. Sequenced by immunoSEQ multiplex PCR; TCRdb stores in-frame clones only, minus some. Among 44,000 or so clones listed, approximately 86% were seen once. The sample consisted of peripheral blood. Every receptor here comes from a man older than 75 in a cohort sampled during active COVID-19. Each CDR3 is given with its conserved first and last residue. D genes are given only for firm matches. Clone size, where shown, is once, few, many, or a class for clones that have expanded.

D gene	J gene	clone size	V gene	CDR3 DNA	CDR3 protein
NA	TRBJ2-7	NA	TRBV5-4	TGTGCCAGCAGCTTGGACGGCAGGGGCTACGAGCAGTACTTC	CASSLDGRGYEQYF
NA	TRBJ1-5	NA	TRBV27	TGTGCCAGCAGTCCAAGCACAGCACCTTATAGCAATCAGCCCCAGCATTTT	CASSPSTAPYSNQPQHF
TRBD1	TRBJ1-2	NA	TRBV5-4	TGTGCCAGCAGCCCGGGACAGTTTAACTATGGTTACACCTTC	CASSPGQFNYGYTF
NA	TRBJ2-7	NA	TRBV27	TGTGCCAGCAGCCTTAGTGACTCCTACGAGCAGTACTTC	CASSLSDSYEQYF
NA	TRBJ1-1	NA	TRBV19	TGTGCCAGTAGTATAGGAGGGTCGAACACTGAAGCTTTCTTT	CASSIGGSNTEAFF
NA	TRBJ1-1	NA	TRBV19	TGTGCCAGTAGTGTTCAGGGAATTGGGAACACTGAAGCTTTCTTT	CASSVQGIGNTEAFF
TRBD1	TRBJ2-6	NA	TRBV18	TGTGCCAGCTCAGTATCAACAGGGGCCGGGGCCAACGTCCTGACTTTC	CASSVSTGAGANVLTF
NA	TRBJ2-5	NA	TRBV6-5	TGTGCCAGCGGGAGGGGGGAGCCAGGGGAGACCCAGTACTTC	CASGRGEPGETQYF
NA	TRBJ1-5	NA	TRBV5-6	TGTGCAGCTAGGACTCTTCAGCCCCAGCATTTT	CAARTLQPQHF
TRBD2	TRBJ2-5	once	TRBV23-1	TGCGCCAGCAGTCTCCCTCTGGGCGTAGCTAGCGGCCCCAACCGAGAGACCCAGTACTTC	CASSLPLGVASGPNRETQYF
NA	TRBJ1-6	once	TRBV5-4	TGTGCCAGCAGCCCTTATAATTCACCCCTCCACTTT	CASSPYNSPLHF
TRBD1	TRBJ1-5	NA	TRBV28	TGTGCCAGCAGTTTACCCCACAGGGGGCGGAATCAGCCCCAGCATTTT	CASSLPHRGRNQPQHF
TRBD2	TRBJ2-7	NA	TRBV4-1	TGCGCCAGCAGCCAGTGGTCGCTGACTAGCGGACAATCCTACGAGCAGTACTTC	CASSQWSLTSGQSYEQYF
NA	TRBJ2-7	NA	TRBV7-8	TGTGCCAGCAGCCCCGGAGGAGCTCAATACGAGCAGTACTTC	CASSPGGAQYEQYF
TRBD1	TRBJ2-7	NA	TRBV7-9	TGTGCCAGCAGCTTCGGTGGGGGACAGGACTACGAGCAGTACTTC	CASSFGGGQDYEQYF
TRBD2	TRBJ2-3	NA	TRBV9	TGTGCCAGCAGCGTCCAGGGACTAGCGGAGCTCGGTACGCAGTATTTT	CASSVQGLAELGTQYF
NA	TRBJ1-3	NA	TRBV5-6	TGTGCCAGCAGCTCCCCGAGGTCCTCTGGAAACACCATATATTTT	CASSSPRSSGNTIYF
NA	TRBJ2-7	NA	TRBV7-2	TGTGCCAGCGGGGGGGCAAACTCCTACGAGCAGTACTTC	CASGGANSYEQYF
TRBD1	TRBJ1-2	NA	TRBV18	TGTGCCAGCTCACCGAATCGAGACAGGGGCGATGGCTACACCTTC	CASSPNRDRGDGYTF
NA	TRBJ1-5	few	TRBV19	TGTGCCAGTAGTACTCCAGGGATCGGCAATCAGCCCCAGCATTTT	CASSTPGIGNQPQHF